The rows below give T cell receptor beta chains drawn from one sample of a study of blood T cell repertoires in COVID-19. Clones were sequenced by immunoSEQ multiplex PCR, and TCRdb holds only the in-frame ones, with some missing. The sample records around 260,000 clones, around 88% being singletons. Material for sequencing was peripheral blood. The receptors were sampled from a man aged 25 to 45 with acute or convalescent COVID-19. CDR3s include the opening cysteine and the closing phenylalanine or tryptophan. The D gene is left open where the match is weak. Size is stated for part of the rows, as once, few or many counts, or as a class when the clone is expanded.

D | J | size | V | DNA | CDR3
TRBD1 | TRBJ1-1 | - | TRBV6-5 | TGTGCCAGCAGTTACCTCCGGACAGGTTACGCCACTGAAGCTTTCTTT | CASSYLRTGYATEAFF
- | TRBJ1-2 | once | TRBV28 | TGTGCCAGTATCAGTCCTCAAGATGAACATGGCTACACCTTC | CASISPQDEHGYTF
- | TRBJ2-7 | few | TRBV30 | TGTGCCTGGAGGGTGTGGAGGGAACCCTACGAGCAGTACTTC | CAWRVWREPYEQYF
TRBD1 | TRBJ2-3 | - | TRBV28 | TGTGCCAGCAGTTCGACAGGGTTGGGCACAGATACGCAGTATTTT | CASSSTGLGTDTQYF
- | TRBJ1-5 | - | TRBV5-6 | TGTGCCAGCAGCTTGAGTTTGACATCTAATCAGCCCCAGCATTTT | CASSLSLTSNQPQHF
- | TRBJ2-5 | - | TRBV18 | TGTGCCAGCTCACCGTACGCAGCGGCGCGAGAGACCCAGTACTTC | CASSPYAAARETQYF
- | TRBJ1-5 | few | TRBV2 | TGTGCCAGCAGTGCAGGATTTAGCAATCAGCCCCAGCATTTT | CASSAGFSNQPQHF
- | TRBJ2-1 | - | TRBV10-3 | TGTGCCATCAGTGGACAGGTGGATGAGCAGTTCTTC | CAISGQVDEQFF
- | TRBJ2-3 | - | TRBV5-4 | TGTGCCAGCAACCCGGGTAGGGGGGGGTACACAGATACGCAGTATTTT | CASNPGRGGYTDTQYF
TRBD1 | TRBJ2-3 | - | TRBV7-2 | TGTGCCAGCACCGGGACAGCGCTGGGCAAGGATACGCAGTATTTT | CASTGTALGKDTQYF
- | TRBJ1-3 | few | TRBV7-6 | TGTGCCAGCAGCCCGACAGGACCTCTGGGAAACACCATATATTTT | CASSPTGPLGNTIYF
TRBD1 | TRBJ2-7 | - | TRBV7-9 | TGTGCCAGCAGCTTAGGTCTGACCAGGGGGTACGAGCAGTACTTC | CASSLGLTRGYEQYF
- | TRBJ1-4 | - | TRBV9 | TGTGCCAGCAGCGTAGGGTTGAGGGAAGAGGAAAAACTGTTTTTT | CASSVGLREEEKLFF
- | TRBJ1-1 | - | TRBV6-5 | TGTGCCAGCAGTTACCAGGGTGTCGGTATGGGTGAAGCTTTCTTT | CASSYQGVGMGEAFF
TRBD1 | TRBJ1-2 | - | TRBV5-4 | TGTGCCAGCAGTAAGACAGGGGACTATGGCTACACCTTC | CASSKTGDYGYTF
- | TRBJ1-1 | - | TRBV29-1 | TGCAGCGTTGCGTCGGGGGGCCGAACTGAAGCTTTCTTT | CSVASGGRTEAFF
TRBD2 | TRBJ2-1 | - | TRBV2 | TGTGCCAGCAGAATGACTAGCGGGAGTAGCAGTGAGCAGTTCTTC | CASRMTSGSSSEQFF
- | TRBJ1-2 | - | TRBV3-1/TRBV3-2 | TGTGCCAGCAGCCAAGATTTGAGTGGCTATGGCTACACCTTC | CASSQDLSGYGYTF
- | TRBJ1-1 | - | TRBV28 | TGTGCCAGCAGTTTGAGGAGGGGATATACTGAAGCTTTCTTT | CASSLRRGYTEAFF
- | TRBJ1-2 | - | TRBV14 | TGTGCCAGCAGCCAGGGGCGCCGCCTTGGCTACACCTTC | CASSQGRRLGYTF
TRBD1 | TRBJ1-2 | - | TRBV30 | TGTGCCTCAAGCGTTCCAGGGGGCGCCTTCTATGGCTACACCTTC | CASSVPGGAFYGYTF
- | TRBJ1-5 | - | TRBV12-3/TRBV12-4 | TGTGCCAGCAGCCCGGGGAATCAGCCCCAGCATTTT | CASSPGNQPQHF
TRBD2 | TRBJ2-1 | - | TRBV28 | TGTGCCAGCAGCCTAGGGGCGGGGGGGACTTACAATGAGCAGTTCTTC | CASSLGAGGTYNEQFF
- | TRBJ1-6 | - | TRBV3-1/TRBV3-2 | TGTGCCAGCAGCCAATCTGTGGGAGGTTCACCCCTCCACTTT | CASSQSVGGSPLHF
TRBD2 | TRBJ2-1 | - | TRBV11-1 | TGTGCCAGCAGCCATGGACTAGCGGGACCCTACAATGAGCAGTTCTTC | CASSHGLAGPYNEQFF
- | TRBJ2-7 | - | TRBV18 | TGTGCCAGCTCACCGAACAGCGGAGTCTACGAGCAGTACTTC | CASSPNSGVYEQYF
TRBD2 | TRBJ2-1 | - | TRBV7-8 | TGTGCCAGCAGCTCTCTCCTCAGCGGGGCCTCCTACAATGAGCAGTTCTTC | CASSSLLSGASYNEQFF
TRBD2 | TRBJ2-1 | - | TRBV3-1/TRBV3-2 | TGTGCCAGCAGCCCCCTCCCCCTAGCGGGAAAAGTTAATGAGCAGTTCTTC | CASSPLPLAGKVNEQFF
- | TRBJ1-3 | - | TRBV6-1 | TGTGCCAGCAGTGAACCAGGTGGTGGAAACACCATATATTTT | CASSEPGGGNTIYF
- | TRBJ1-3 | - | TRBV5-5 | TGTGCCAGCAGCCCAGCTCCAGGACAGATCGGAAACACCATATATTTT | CASSPAPGQIGNTIYF
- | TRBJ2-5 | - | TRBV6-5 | TGTGCCAGCAGTCCGAATCTCGGGGTGGGGGAGACCCAGTACTTC | CASSPNLGVGETQYF
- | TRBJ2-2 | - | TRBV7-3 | TGTGCCAGCAGCTCAATGCCGGGTAGCACCGGGGAGCTGTTTTTT | CASSSMPGSTGELFF
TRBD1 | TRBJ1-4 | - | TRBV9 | TGTGCCAGCAGCGCTTTACAGGGGGCGAGGGAAAAACTGTTTTTT | CASSALQGAREKLFF
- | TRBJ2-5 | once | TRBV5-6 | TGTGCCAGCAGCTCACCAGGGGAGACCCAGTACTTC | CASSSPGETQYF
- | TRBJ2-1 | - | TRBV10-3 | TGTGCCATGGGCCTCTACAATGAGCAGTTCTTC | CAMGLYNEQFF
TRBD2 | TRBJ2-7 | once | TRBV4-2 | TGTGCCAGCAGCACAAGGACTAGCGGGAAAACCTACGAGCAGTACTTC | CASSTRTSGKTYEQYF
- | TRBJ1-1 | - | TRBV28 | TGTGCCAGCAGTACACAGGGAATAAGGACTGAAGCTTTCTTT | CASSTQGIRTEAFF
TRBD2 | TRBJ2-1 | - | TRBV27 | TGTGCCAGCAGCCCCAGCGGGGTCTCCTACAATGAGCAGTTCTTC | CASSPSGVSYNEQFF
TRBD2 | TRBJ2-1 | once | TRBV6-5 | TGTGCCAGCAGTTACTATCTAGCGGGGAAATACAATGAGCAGTTCTTC | CASSYYLAGKYNEQFF
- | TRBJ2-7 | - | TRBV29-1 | TGCAGCTCGCGGGACAGTTCCTACGAGCAGTACTTC | CSSRDSSYEQYF
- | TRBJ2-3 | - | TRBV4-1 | TGCGCCAGCAGCCAGCCGGGACTTCGCACAGATACGCAGTATTTT | CASSQPGLRTDTQYF
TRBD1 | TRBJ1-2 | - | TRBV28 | TGTGCCAGCAGTTCCCCCGGGACAGAAAACTCCTATGGCTACACCTTC | CASSSPGTENSYGYTF
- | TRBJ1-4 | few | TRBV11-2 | TGTGCCAGCAGCTTATTAACAACTAATGAAAAACTGTTTTTT | CASSLLTTNEKLFF
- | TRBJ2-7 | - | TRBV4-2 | TGTGCCAGCAGCCAAGCTCCCGGTTTGGCCTACGAGCAGTACTTC | CASSQAPGLAYEQYF